The 6 T cell receptor beta chains below come from one sample, sequenced in a study of PD-L1 blockade in urothelial cancer. Time point: peripheral blood 6 weeks after treatment start. The table came from immunoSEQ multiplex PCR; TCRdb's copy has only in-frame clones and leaves some out. The data contain 40,000 to 50,000 clones, roughly 86% of them singletons. The sequencing used PBMCs, collected around atezolizumab (anti-PD-L1) treatment. Every receptor here comes from a man aged 60-69 years with urothelial cancer.

This clone is judged large (0.1 to 1%). The rearrangement joins TRBV28 to TRBJ1-2, with a tentative D call TRBD1 (5 bases). The germline V gene encodes CDR1 MDHEN and CDR2 SYDVKM. Trimming cost V 5 bases and J 2 bases, with 21 bases left between them. The CDR3 is 17 residues long. The CDR3: CASSTRQLTRGNYGYTF. In nucleotides, the CDR3 is TGTGCCAGCAGTACTCGTCAACTAACACGGGGGAACTATGGCTACACCTTC.

The gene calls are TRBV11-2 and TRBJ1-3, with 8 positions matching TRBD1. Trimming took 5 bases from V and 1 from J; bases not matched to a gene: 7. The germline V gene encodes CDR1 SGHAT and CDR2 FQNNGV. The CDR3 totals 16 residues. The CDR3 DNA is TGTGCCAGCAGCGCGGGGACAGGACATTCTGGAAACACCATATATTTT. It specifies CASSAGTGHSGNTIYF.

The gene calls are TRBV9 and TRBJ2-1; the D gene is possibly TRBD2 (5 bases). This CDR3 region has 16 residues. V was cut by 0 bases and J by 7 bases, with 17 bases left in between. The V gene's germline CDR1 is SGDLS and CDR2 YYNGEE. The CDR3: CASSVVSGMSRNEQFF. The CDR3 DNA reads as TGTGCCAGCAGCGTAGTCTCGGGGATGAGTAGGAATGAGCAGTTCTTC.

This clone was counted between two and nine times. Here the CDR3 DNA reads TGTGCCAGTAGTATGGAGATCAATCAGCCCCAGCATTTT. Its translation is CASSMEINQPQHF. V is TRBV19 and J is TRBJ1-5; the D is unclear. The germline V and J ends were trimmed by 3 bases and 3 bases, with 6 bases remaining between them. Germline V gene lookup returns CDR1 LNHDA and CDR2 SQIVND (reference sequence). This CDR3 has 13 residues.

This sequence joins TRBV4-3 and TRBJ2-3, with 11 nucleotides matching TRBD2. Germline loops: CDR1 LGHNA, CDR2 YSLEER. V trimming: 0 bases; J trimming: 4 bases; junction bases outside the gene matches: 6. This CDR3 spans 17 amino acids. This CDR3 reads CASSQEAPSGRSDTQYF. The CDR3 region has the DNA TGCGCCAGCAGCCAAGAGGCCCCTAGCGGGAGGTCAGATACGCAGTATTTT.

This chain connects TRBV2 to TRBJ2-3; D gene uncertain. CDR3 length: 11 residues. V dropped 4 bases and J dropped 15 bases, with 14 bases sitting between them. The germline V gene has CDR1 SNHLY and CDR2 FYNNEI. The CDR3 bases are TGTGCCAGCAGTGGTAGTCCCAAAGAATATTTT. It yields the protein CASSGSPKEYF.